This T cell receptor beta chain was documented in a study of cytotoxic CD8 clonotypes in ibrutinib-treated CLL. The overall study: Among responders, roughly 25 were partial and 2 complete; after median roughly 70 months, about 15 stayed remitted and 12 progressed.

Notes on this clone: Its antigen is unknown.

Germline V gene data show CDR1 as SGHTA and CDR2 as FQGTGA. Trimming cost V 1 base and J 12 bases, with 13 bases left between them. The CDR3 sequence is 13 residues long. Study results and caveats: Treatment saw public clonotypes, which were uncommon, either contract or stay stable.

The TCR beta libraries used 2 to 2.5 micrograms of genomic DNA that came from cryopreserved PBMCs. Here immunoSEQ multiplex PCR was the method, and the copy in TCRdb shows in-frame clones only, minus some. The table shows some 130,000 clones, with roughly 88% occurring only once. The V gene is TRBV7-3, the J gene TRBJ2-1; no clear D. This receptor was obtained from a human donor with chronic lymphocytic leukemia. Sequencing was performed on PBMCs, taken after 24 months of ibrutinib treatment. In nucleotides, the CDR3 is TGTGCCAGCAGCTTAAGCGTGGATAGTGGGCAGTTCTTC. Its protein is CASSLSVDSGQFF.